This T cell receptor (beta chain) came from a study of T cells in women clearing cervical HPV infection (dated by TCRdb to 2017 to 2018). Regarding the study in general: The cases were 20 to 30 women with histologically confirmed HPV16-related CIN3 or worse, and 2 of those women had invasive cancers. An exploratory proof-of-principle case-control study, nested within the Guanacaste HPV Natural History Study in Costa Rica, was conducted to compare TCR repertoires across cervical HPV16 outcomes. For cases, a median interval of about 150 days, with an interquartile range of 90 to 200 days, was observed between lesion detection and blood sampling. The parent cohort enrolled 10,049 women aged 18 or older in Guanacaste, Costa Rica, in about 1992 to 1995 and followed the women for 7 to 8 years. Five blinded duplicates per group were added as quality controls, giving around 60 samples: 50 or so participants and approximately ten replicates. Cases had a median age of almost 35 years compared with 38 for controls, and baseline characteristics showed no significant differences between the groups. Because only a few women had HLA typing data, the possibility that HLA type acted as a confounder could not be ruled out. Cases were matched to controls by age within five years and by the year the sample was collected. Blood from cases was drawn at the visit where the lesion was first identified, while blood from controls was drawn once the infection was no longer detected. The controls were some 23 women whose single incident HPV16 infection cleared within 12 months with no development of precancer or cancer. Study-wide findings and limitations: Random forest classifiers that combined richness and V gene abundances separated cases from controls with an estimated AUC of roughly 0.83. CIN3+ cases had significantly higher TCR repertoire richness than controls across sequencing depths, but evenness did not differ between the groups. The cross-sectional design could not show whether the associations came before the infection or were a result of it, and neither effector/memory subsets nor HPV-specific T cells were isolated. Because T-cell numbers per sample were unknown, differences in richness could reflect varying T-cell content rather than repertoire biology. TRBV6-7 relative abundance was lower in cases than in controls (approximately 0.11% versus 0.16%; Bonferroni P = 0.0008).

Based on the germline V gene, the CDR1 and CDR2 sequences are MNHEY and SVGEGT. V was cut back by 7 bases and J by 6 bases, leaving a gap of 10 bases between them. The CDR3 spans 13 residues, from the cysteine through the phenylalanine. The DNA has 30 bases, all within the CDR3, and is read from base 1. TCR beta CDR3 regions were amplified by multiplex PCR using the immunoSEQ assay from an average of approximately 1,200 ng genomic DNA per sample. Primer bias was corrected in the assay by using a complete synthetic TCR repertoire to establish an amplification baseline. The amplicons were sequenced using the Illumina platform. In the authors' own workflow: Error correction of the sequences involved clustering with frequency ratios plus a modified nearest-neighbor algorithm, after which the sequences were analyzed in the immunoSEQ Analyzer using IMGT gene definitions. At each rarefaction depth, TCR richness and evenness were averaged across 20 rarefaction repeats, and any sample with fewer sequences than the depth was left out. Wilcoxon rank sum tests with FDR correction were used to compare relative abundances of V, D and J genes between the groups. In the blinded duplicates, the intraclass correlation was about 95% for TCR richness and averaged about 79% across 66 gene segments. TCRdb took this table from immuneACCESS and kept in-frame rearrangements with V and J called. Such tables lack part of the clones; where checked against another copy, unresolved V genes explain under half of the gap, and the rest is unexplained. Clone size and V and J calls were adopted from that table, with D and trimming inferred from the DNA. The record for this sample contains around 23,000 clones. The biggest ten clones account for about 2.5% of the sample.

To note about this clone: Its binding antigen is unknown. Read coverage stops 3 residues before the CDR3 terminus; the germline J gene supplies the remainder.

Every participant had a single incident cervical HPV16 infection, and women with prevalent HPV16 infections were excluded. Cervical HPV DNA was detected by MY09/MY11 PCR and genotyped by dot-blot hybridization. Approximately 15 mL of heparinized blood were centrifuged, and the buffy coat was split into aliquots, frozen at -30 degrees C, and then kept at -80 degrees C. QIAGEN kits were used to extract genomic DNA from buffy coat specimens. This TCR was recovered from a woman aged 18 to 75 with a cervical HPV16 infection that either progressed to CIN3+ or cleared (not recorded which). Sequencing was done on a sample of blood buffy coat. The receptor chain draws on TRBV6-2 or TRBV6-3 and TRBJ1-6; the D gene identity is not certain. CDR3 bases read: TGTGCCAGCAAGGCCGGGTTTAATTCACCC. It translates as CASKAGFNSP. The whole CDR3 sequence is CASKAGFNSPLHF.